Listed below are T cell receptor beta chains from one sample, sequenced in a study of shared clonotypes between healthy human individuals. Assay: immunoSEQ multiplex PCR; the TCRdb copy retains only in-frame clones and omits some. Found here are 2 million to 2.5 million clones, almost 96% of them singletons; the top ten hold 0.1% to 0.15%. The sample consisted of naive CD4+ T cells sorted from blood. These receptors originate from a man aged 18 to 29 in good health. Both conserved end residues are part of each CDR3. A D gene is named only where the DNA matches it firmly. For some rows the clone size is stated as once, few or many, or as a class when expanded; others skip it.

j_call: TRBJ1-6; d_call: TRBD1; clone_size: .; v_call: TRBV27; cdr3_aa: CASSLSQQGGTNSPLHF; cdr3_nt: TGTGCCAGCAGTTTATCGCAACAGGGGGGAACCAATTCACCCCTCCACTTT
j_call: TRBJ1-5; d_call: .; clone_size: once; v_call: TRBV4-2; cdr3_aa: CASSQVGSNQPQHF; cdr3_nt: TGTGCCAGCAGCCAAGTTGGAAGCAATCAGCCCCAGCATTTT
j_call: TRBJ1-1; d_call: TRBD1; clone_size: .; v_call: TRBV5-5; cdr3_aa: CASSLGQGMNTEAFF; cdr3_nt: TGTGCCAGCAGCTTGGGACAGGGTATGAACACTGAAGCTTTCTTT
j_call: TRBJ2-5; d_call: .; clone_size: .; v_call: TRBV9; cdr3_aa: CASSVAERGRETQYF; cdr3_nt: TGTGCCAGCAGCGTAGCCGAGCGTGGGAGGGAGACCCAGTACTTC
j_call: TRBJ2-7; d_call: TRBD1; clone_size: .; v_call: TRBV5-6; cdr3_aa: CASSPDRMGSEQYF; cdr3_nt: TGTGCCAGCAGCCCGGACAGGATGGGAAGCGAGCAGTACTTC
j_call: TRBJ1-4; d_call: .; clone_size: .; v_call: TRBV28; cdr3_aa: CASSYRAGNEKLFF; cdr3_nt: TGTGCCAGCAGTTACAGGGCCGGGAATGAAAAACTGTTTTTT
j_call: TRBJ2-5; d_call: TRBD2; clone_size: .; v_call: TRBV10-3; cdr3_aa: CAISELLAGVETQYF; cdr3_nt: TGTGCCATCAGTGAGTTACTAGCGGGAGTAGAGACCCAGTACTTC
j_call: TRBJ1-2; d_call: TRBD1; clone_size: .; v_call: TRBV30; cdr3_aa: CAWSLGTGAGGYTF; cdr3_nt: TGTGCCTGGAGTTTAGGGACAGGGGCAGGTGGCTACACCTTC
j_call: TRBJ1-3; d_call: .; clone_size: .; v_call: TRBV18; cdr3_aa: CASSPFDSSGNTIYF; cdr3_nt: TGTGCCAGCTCACCGTTCGACAGCTCTGGAAACACCATATATTTT
j_call: TRBJ2-7; d_call: TRBD2; clone_size: .; v_call: TRBV9; cdr3_aa: CASSVSGGTGEQYF; cdr3_nt: TGTGCCAGCAGCGTTAGCGGGGGCACGGGCGAGCAGTACTTC
j_call: TRBJ1-5; d_call: .; clone_size: .; v_call: TRBV2; cdr3_aa: CASSNGDGFNQPQHF; cdr3_nt: TGTGCCAGCAGTAACGGCGACGGGTTCAATCAGCCCCAGCATTTT
j_call: TRBJ2-5; d_call: TRBD1; clone_size: few; v_call: TRBV30; cdr3_aa: CAWGQGPETQYF; cdr3_nt: TGTGCCTGGGGACAGGGCCCGGAGACCCAGTACTTC
j_call: TRBJ2-5; d_call: TRBD1; clone_size: .; v_call: TRBV29-1; cdr3_aa: CSAGQEQETQYF; cdr3_nt: TGCAGCGCCGGACAGGAGCAAGAGACCCAGTACTTC
j_call: TRBJ2-6; d_call: .; clone_size: .; v_call: TRBV5-1; cdr3_aa: CASSPGAGANVLTF; cdr3_nt: TGCGCCAGCAGCCCCGGAGCTGGGGCCAACGTCCTGACTTTC
j_call: TRBJ2-7; d_call: TRBD2; clone_size: .; v_call: TRBV11-2; cdr3_aa: CASSGGLAGAGAEQYF; cdr3_nt: TGTGCCAGCAGCGGAGGACTAGCGGGAGCGGGGGCCGAGCAGTACTTC
j_call: TRBJ2-3; d_call: .; clone_size: .; v_call: TRBV9; cdr3_aa: CASSPQGASSTDTQYF; cdr3_nt: TGTGCCAGCAGCCCACAGGGCGCCTCTAGCACAGATACGCAGTATTTT
j_call: TRBJ2-2; d_call: .; clone_size: .; v_call: TRBV6-6; cdr3_aa: CASSYGQGGGTGELFF; cdr3_nt: TGTGCCAGCAGTTACGGCCAGGGGGGCGGCACCGGGGAGCTGTTTTTT
j_call: TRBJ2-7; d_call: .; clone_size: .; v_call: TRBV10-3; cdr3_aa: CAIRENQGVPYEQYF; cdr3_nt: TGTGCCATCAGGGAGAATCAGGGTGTCCCCTACGAGCAGTACTTC
j_call: TRBJ1-4; d_call: TRBD1; clone_size: once; v_call: TRBV28; cdr3_aa: CASETQGSGEKLFF; cdr3_nt: TGTGCCAGCGAGACACAGGGGAGTGGGGAAAAACTGTTTTTT
j_call: TRBJ2-1; d_call: .; clone_size: .; v_call: TRBV28; cdr3_aa: CASREDLYNEQFF; cdr3_nt: TGTGCCAGCAGAGAGGACCTGTACAATGAGCAGTTCTTC
j_call: TRBJ2-5; d_call: TRBD1; clone_size: .; v_call: TRBV6-6; cdr3_aa: CASSQKDRGYQETQYF; cdr3_nt: TGTGCCAGCAGTCAAAAAGACAGGGGGTACCAAGAGACCCAGTACTTC
j_call: TRBJ1-4; d_call: TRBD1; clone_size: .; v_call: TRBV5-1; cdr3_aa: CASSEGQGANEKLFF; cdr3_nt: TGCGCCAGCAGCGAAGGACAGGGAGCTAATGAAAAACTGTTTTTT
j_call: TRBJ1-2; d_call: .; clone_size: .; v_call: TRBV29-1; cdr3_aa: CSVADLEVYGYTF; cdr3_nt: TGCAGCGTGGCGGACTTAGAGGTCTATGGCTACACCTTC
j_call: TRBJ1-1; d_call: .; clone_size: once; v_call: TRBV6-6; cdr3_aa: CASSSAGGTTEAFF; cdr3_nt: TGTGCCAGCAGTTCTGCGGGCGGAACAACTGAAGCTTTCTTT
j_call: TRBJ1-6; d_call: TRBD1; clone_size: .; v_call: TRBV5-1; cdr3_aa: CASSLAGTGGYGDSPLHF; cdr3_nt: TGCGCCAGCAGCTTGGCCGGGACAGGGGGCTATGGCGATTCACCCCTCCACTTT
j_call: TRBJ1-2; d_call: .; clone_size: .; v_call: TRBV28; cdr3_aa: CASREIGTNYGYTF; cdr3_nt: TGTGCCAGCAGAGAGATAGGGACTAACTATGGCTACACCTTC
j_call: TRBJ1-1; d_call: .; clone_size: .; v_call: TRBV6-5; cdr3_aa: CASSRGVGTEAFF; cdr3_nt: TGTGCCAGCTCGCGGGGGGTGGGGACTGAAGCTTTCTTT
j_call: TRBJ2-7; d_call: .; clone_size: .; v_call: TRBV18; cdr3_aa: CASSPTLSSLREQYF; cdr3_nt: TGTGCCAGCTCACCGACGTTGAGCAGCTTACGAGAGCAGTACTTC
j_call: TRBJ2-3; d_call: .; clone_size: few; v_call: TRBV5-1; cdr3_aa: CASSPGLSTDTQYF; cdr3_nt: TGCGCCAGCAGCCCGGGACTGAGCACAGATACGCAGTATTTT
j_call: TRBJ1-1; d_call: .; clone_size: .; v_call: TRBV6-5; cdr3_aa: CASSSRGQAFF; cdr3_nt: TGTGCCAGCAGTTCCAGGGGCCAAGCTTTCTTT
j_call: TRBJ2-7; d_call: TRBD2; clone_size: .; v_call: TRBV11-2; cdr3_aa: CASSLDSGGTGSYEQYF; cdr3_nt: TGTGCCAGCAGCTTAGATAGCGGGGGGACAGGTTCCTACGAGCAGTACTTC
j_call: TRBJ1-1; d_call: TRBD1; clone_size: .; v_call: TRBV2; cdr3_aa: CASSWDQGDTEAFF; cdr3_nt: TGTGCCAGCAGTTGGGACCAGGGGGACACTGAAGCTTTCTTT
j_call: TRBJ2-7; d_call: .; clone_size: .; v_call: TRBV5-4; cdr3_aa: CASSLESVYEQYF; cdr3_nt: TGTGCCAGCAGCTTGGAATCTGTTTACGAGCAGTACTTC
j_call: TRBJ2-1; d_call: .; clone_size: .; v_call: TRBV5-1; cdr3_aa: CASSLMGESNNEQFF; cdr3_nt: TGCGCCAGCAGCTTGATGGGGGAGAGCAACAATGAGCAGTTCTTC
j_call: TRBJ2-7; d_call: TRBD2; clone_size: .; v_call: TRBV18; cdr3_aa: CASSPAGGSYEQYF; cdr3_nt: TGTGCCAGCTCACCTGCGGGGGGTTCCTACGAGCAGTACTTC
j_call: TRBJ1-4; d_call: .; clone_size: .; v_call: TRBV4-3; cdr3_aa: CASSQAQSSNEKLFF; cdr3_nt: TGCGCCAGCAGCCAAGCACAGAGCTCTAATGAAAAACTGTTTTTT
j_call: TRBJ1-3; d_call: .; clone_size: once; v_call: TRBV6-6; cdr3_aa: CASSYSLSSGNTIYF; cdr3_nt: TGTGCCAGCAGTTACTCATTAAGCTCTGGAAACACCATATATTTT
j_call: TRBJ2-5; d_call: .; clone_size: .; v_call: TRBV10-3; cdr3_aa: CAQRPQETQYF; cdr3_nt: TGTGCCCAACGGCCACAAGAGACCCAGTACTTC
j_call: TRBJ1-2; d_call: .; clone_size: few; v_call: TRBV16; cdr3_aa: CASSDRGYGYTF; cdr3_nt: TGTGCCAGCAGCGACCGGGGCTATGGCTACACCTTC
j_call: TRBJ1-1; d_call: TRBD1; clone_size: once; v_call: TRBV11-2; cdr3_aa: CASSPGGTEAFF; cdr3_nt: TGTGCCAGCAGCCCAGGGGGAACTGAAGCTTTCTTT
j_call: TRBJ1-6; d_call: TRBD1; clone_size: once; v_call: TRBV19; cdr3_aa: CATITSGTGDSPLHF; cdr3_nt: TGTGCCACCATTACCTCCGGGACAGGTGATTCACCCCTCCACTTT
j_call: TRBJ2-1; d_call: .; clone_size: .; v_call: TRBV30; cdr3_aa: CAWSVFSPEQFF; cdr3_nt: TGTGCCTGGAGTGTATTCTCACCTGAGCAGTTCTTC